The entry below describes one TCR beta chain. Treatment denoted: some 20 received Ad26.COV2.S at low or high dose, single or two shots; about 5 received placebo; per-sample allocation not given. Sampling took place 63 days after the first vaccine or placebo injection. TCRdb keeps only in-frame clones here, not all; method: immunoSEQ multiplex PCR. The sample holds around 310,000 clones, roughly 90% seen once. This record belongs to a study of Ad26.COV2.S vaccination and SARS-CoV-2 variants. The receptor was derived from a person between 18 and 65 years old who received the Ad26.COV2.S COVID-19 vaccine or a placebo. The material was peripheral blood, obtained in a trial of Ad26.COV2.S vaccine versus placebo.

CDR3 region: CASRPGTPRLSYNSPLHF. The CDR3 DNA is TGTGCCAGCAGGCCCGGAACCCCCCGCCTCTCCTATAATTCACCCCTCCACTTT. The chain has TRBV13 and TRBJ1-6; no definite D call. The germline gives CDR1 PRHDT, CDR2 FYEKMQ (reference sequence). V lost 6 bases to trimming and J lost 0 bases, with 18 bases between them. The CDR3 has 18 residues.